These 8 T cell receptor beta chains were all obtained from the same sample, sequenced in a study of T cells after posttransplantation cyclophosphamide. The data were produced by immunoSEQ multiplex PCR, yet TCRdb's version contains in-frame clones alone and is incomplete. There are 14,000 or so clones in the sample, none observed a single time. Cyclophosphamide on days +3 and +4 followed busulfan-fludarabine conditioning and a marrow graft. Sequenced material: PBMCs, taken more than 1,000 days after allogeneic stem cell transplant with posttransplant cyclophosphamide. The receptor set was obtained from a female patient aged 40 to 55 who received an allogeneic stem cell transplant from a related donor, was CMV-positive, and had no GVHD. Some T cells may have come from the graft donor.

This clone was detected many times. The gene calls are TRBV5-4 and TRBJ2-5, with D perhaps matching TRBD1 (6 bases). CDR1 and CDR2 from the germline V gene are SGHNT and YYREEE (reference sequence). The CDR3 sequence is 14 residues long. The V end was cut by 4 bases, the J end by 3 bases, with 13 bases between. CDR3 in DNA: TGTGCCAGCAGCAGTCGACAGGCCGAAGAGACCCAGTACTTC. It translates to CASSSRQAEETQYF.

This clone was counted at least ten times. At one of its ends the junction is not consistent with the germline gene, which may arise from a read error. CDR3 bases: TGTGCCAGCAGCGTAGGGGCTAGGGAGACTAATGAAAAATTGTTTTTT. Its translation: CASSVGARETNEKLFF. This chain uses TRBV9 with TRBJ1-4; the D is unclear. The CDR3 contains 16 residues. CDR1 and CDR2 from the germline V gene are SGDLS and YYNGEE.

This clone has more than one count but fewer than ten. In DNA, the CDR3 is TGTGCCAGCAGTTCCCTCGGGATCAGTCAGCCCCAGCATTTT. It translates to CASSSLGISQPQHF. This sequence joins TRBV28 and TRBJ1-5; the D is unclear. Deletions cut 4 bases from V and 6 bases from J, with 13 bases between. This CDR3 comprises 14 residues. The germline gives CDR1 MDHEN, CDR2 SYDVKM. Looking up the rest from reference TRBV28 and TRBJ1-5 gives the full variable domain: DVKVTQSSRYLVKRTGEKVFLECVQDMDHENMFWYRQDPGLGLRLIYFSYDVKMKEKGDIPEGYSVSREKKERFSLILESASTNQTSMYLCASSSLGISQPQHFGDGTRLSIL.

The rearrangement joins TRBV7-9 to TRBJ1-3, with D hard to call. Trimming shortened V by 1 base and J by 1 base, and 8 bases separated the two germline ends. The V gene's germline CDR1 is SEHNR and CDR2 FQNEAQ (reference sequence). The CDR3 sequence is 15 residues long. The DNA for the CDR3 is TGTGCCAGCAGCTTAGACAGCTTATCTGGAAACACCATATATTTT. Amino acids: CASSLDSLSGNTIYF.

This clone was counted between two and nine times. The chain employs TRBV23-1 and TRBJ2-5, with 10 bases matching TRBD1. TRBV23-1 is placed among ORFs of uncertain function. J gave up 5 bases and V 6 bases, and 9 bases lay outside the gene matches. The CDR3 consists of 15 residues. DNA of the CDR3: TGCGCCAGCAGGCGTCGACGGGGACAGGGGGAGACCCAGTACTTC. Amino acid sequence: CASRRRRGQGETQYF.

This clone appeared many times. The J gene is TRBJ2-1, the V gene TRBV5-5; a weak D match, TRBD2 (6 bases). CDR3 length: 16 amino acids. Trimming removed 0 bases at V and 0 bases at J, with 10 bases between. In germline, CDR1 is SGHKS, CDR2 YYEKEE (reference sequence). Here the CDR3 DNA reads TGTGCCAGCAGCTTGGGCGGGGTCAGCTCCTACAATGAGCAGTTCTTC. This encodes CASSLGGVSSYNEQFF.

This clone was detected ten times or more. J is TRBJ1-1 and V is TRBV5-1; possible D gene TRBD1, 5 bases. The germline V and J ends were trimmed by 0 bases and 5 bases, with 14 bases remaining between them. CDR1 and CDR2 from the germline V gene are SGHRS and YFSETQ. The CDR3 is 15 residues long. CDR3 loop: CASSLVSGEGTEAFF. As DNA, the CDR3 is TGCGCCAGCAGCTTGGTTTCGGGGGAAGGGACTGAAGCTTTCTTT.

This clone was counted ten times or more. J is TRBJ2-7 and V is TRBV5-1, with D perhaps TRBD1 (6 bases). The CDR3 covers 11 residues. Trimming took 0 bases from V and 12 from J, leaving 10 bases between them. CDR1 SGHRS and CDR2 YFSETQ come from the germline V gene. The CDR3 here is CASSLDRAMYF. The CDR3, as DNA: TGCGCCAGCAGCTTGGACAGGGCGATGTACTTC.